The following is a T cell receptor (beta chain) sequence with its context. Its cognate antigen is unknown. Germline V CDR1 and CDR2: MNHEY, SVGAGI. The V end was cut by 2 bases, the J end by 2 bases, with 13 bases between. The CDR3 is 15 amino acids. This entry belongs to a study of graft-versus-host responses after intestinal transplantation. Sequencing used immunoSEQ multiplex PCR; TCRdb keeps in-frame clones, though not all of them. The repertoire consists of about 28,000 clones, with about 80% occurring once and the leading ten covering 15% to 20%. Findings of the study overall: Recipient marrow showed GvH clones, some seen first in ileum or blood. Allografts carried high graft-versus-host to host-versus-graft clonal ratios in patients having graft-donor T cell macrochimerism. Maximum circulating GvH clone levels tracked with early post-transplant HvG decreases.

This rearrangement joins TRBV6-5 to TRBJ2-7, with D possibly TRBD2 on 6 matching bases. The receptor comes from a human donor who received an intestinal transplant. Sequenced material: unstimulated CD8+ T cells sorted from spleen or lymph node cells, taken before intestinal transplant. The CDR3 here is CASSYAPSETYEQYF. In DNA form, the CDR3 reads TGTGCCAGCAGTTACGCGCCTAGCGAGACCTACGAGCAGTACTTC.